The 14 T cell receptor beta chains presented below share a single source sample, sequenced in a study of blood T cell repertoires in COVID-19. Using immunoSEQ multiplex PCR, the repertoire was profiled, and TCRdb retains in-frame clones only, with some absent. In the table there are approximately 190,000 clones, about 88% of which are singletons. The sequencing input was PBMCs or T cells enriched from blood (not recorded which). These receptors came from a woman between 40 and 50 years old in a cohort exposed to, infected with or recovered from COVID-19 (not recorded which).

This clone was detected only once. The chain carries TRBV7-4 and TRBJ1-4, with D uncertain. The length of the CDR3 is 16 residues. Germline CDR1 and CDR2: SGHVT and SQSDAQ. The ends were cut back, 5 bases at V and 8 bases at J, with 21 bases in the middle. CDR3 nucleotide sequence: TGTGCCAGCAGCCCAGCGAGTGGCCCCTTAACGGAAAAACTGTTTTTT. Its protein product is CASSPASGPLTEKLFF. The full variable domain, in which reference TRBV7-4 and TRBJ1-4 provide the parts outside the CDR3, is GAGVSQSPRYKVAKRGRDVALRCDSISGHVTLYWYRQTLGQGSEVLTYSQSDAQRDKSGRPSGRFSAERPERSVSTLKIQRTEQGDSAVYLCASSPASGPLTEKLFFGSGTQLSVL.

Here the CDR3 DNA reads TGTGCCAGCAGCCTGGGAGGGGAGGGCACTGAAGCTTTCTTT. Protein product: CASSLGGEGTEAFF. This chain uses TRBV7-9 with TRBJ1-1, with a tentative D call TRBD1 (5 bases). Trimming stripped 5 bases from V and 4 bases from J, with 14 bases between. Per the germline V gene, CDR1 is SEHNR and CDR2 is FQNEAQ (reference sequence). There are 14 residues in the CDR3.

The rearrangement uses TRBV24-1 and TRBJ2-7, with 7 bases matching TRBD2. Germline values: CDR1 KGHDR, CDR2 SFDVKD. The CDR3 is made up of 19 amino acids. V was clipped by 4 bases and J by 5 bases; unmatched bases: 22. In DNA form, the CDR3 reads TGTGCCACCAGTGAGTCCGATGGAGCGGGGACCCCACTCCCGGACGAGCAGTACTTC. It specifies CATSESDGAGTPLPDEQYF.

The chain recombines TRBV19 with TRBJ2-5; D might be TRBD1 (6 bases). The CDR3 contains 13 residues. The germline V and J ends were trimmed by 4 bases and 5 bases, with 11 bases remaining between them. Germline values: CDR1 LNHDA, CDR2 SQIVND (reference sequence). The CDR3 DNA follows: TGTGCCAGTAGTACCGGGACACGGGAGACCCAGTACTTC. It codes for CASSTGTRETQYF.

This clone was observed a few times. DNA for the CDR3: TGTGCCAGCAGTACAACTAGCGGCGCCTCCTACGAGCAGTACTTC. This encodes CASSTTSGASYEQYF. V is TRBV11-3 and J is TRBJ2-7; 8 bases align to TRBD2. The CDR3 is made up of 15 amino acids. Germline loops: CDR1 SGHNT, CDR2 YENEEA. V shed 6 bases and J 0 bases; nucleotides not matched to a gene: 7.

The CDR3 loop is CASSSGAEGQETQYF. The CDR3 region has the DNA TGTGCCAGCAGCTCAGGGGCCGAGGGGCAAGAGACCCAGTACTTC. This chain connects TRBV5-4 to TRBJ2-5; D might be TRBD1 (6 bases). The germline gives CDR1 SGHNT, CDR2 YYREEE (reference sequence). This CDR3 region has 15 residues. The V and J ends lost 3 bases and 2 bases respectively, with 14 bases between them.

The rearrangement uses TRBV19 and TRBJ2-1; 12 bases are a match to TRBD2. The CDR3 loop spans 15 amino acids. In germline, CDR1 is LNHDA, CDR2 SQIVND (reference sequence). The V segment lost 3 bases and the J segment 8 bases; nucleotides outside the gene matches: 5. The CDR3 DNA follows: TGTGCCAGTAGTATGACTAGCGGGAGAGGGGATGAGCAGTTCTTC. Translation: CASSMTSGRGDEQFF. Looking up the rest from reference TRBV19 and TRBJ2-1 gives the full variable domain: DGGITQSPKYLFRKEGQNVTLSCEQNLNHDAMYWYRQDPGQGLRLIYYSQIVNDFQKGDIAEGYSVSREKKESFPLTVTSAQKNPTAFYLCASSMTSGRGDEQFFGPGTRLTVL.

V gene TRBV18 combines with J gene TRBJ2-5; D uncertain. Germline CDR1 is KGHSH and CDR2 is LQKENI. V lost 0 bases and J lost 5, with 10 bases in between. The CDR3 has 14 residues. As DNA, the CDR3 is TGTGCCAGCTCACCACCCAACAGTAGGGAGACCCAGTACTTC. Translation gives CASSPPNSRETQYF.

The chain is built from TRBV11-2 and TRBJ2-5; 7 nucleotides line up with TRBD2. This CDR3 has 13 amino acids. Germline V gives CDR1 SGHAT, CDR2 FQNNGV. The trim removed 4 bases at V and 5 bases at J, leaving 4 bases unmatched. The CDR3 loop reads CASSWQGGETQYF. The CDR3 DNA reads TGTGCCAGCAGCTGGCAGGGAGGGGAGACCCAGTACTTC. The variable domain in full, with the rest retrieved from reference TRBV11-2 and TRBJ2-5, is EAGVAQSPRYKIIEKRQSVAFWCNPISGHATLYWYQQILGQGPKLLIQFQNNGVVDDSQLPKDRFSAERLKGVDSTLKIQPAKLEDSAVYLCASSWQGGETQYFGPGTRLLVL.

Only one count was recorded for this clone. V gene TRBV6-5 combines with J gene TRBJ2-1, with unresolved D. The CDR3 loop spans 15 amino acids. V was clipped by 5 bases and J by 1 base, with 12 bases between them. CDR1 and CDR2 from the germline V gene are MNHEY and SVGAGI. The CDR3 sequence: CASSPGSTSYNEQFF. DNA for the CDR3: TGTGCCAGCAGTCCCGGGTCCACATCCTACAATGAGCAGTTCTTC.

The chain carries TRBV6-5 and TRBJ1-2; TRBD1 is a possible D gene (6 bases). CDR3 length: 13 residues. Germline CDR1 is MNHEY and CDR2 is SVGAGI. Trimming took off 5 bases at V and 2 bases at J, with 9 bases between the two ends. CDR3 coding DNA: TGTGCCAGCAGTCAGGGGACCAACTATGGCTACACCTTC. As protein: CASSQGTNYGYTF.

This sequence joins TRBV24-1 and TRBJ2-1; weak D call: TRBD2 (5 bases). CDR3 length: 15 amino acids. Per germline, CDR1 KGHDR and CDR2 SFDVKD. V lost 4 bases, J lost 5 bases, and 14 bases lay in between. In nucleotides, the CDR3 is TGTGCCACCAGTGACCCCACCGGGGAGCACAATGAGCAGTTCTTC. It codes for CATSDPTGEHNEQFF.

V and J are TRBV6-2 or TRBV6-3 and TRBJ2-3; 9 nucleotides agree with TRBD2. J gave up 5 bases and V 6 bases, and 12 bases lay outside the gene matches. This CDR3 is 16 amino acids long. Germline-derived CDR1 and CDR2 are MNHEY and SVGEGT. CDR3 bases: TGTGCCAGCAGCCCTGGACTAGCGCGTATGATAGATACGCAGTATTTT. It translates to CASSPGLARMIDTQYF.

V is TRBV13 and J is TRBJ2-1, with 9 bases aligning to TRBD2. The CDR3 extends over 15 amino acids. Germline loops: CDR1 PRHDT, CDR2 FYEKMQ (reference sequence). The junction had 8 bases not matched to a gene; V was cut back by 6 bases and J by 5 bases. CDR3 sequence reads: CASRHSGSSDNEQFF. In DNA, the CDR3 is TGTGCCAGCAGGCATAGCGGGAGTAGCGACAATGAGCAGTTCTTC.